The clone carrying this T cell receptor (beta chain) was seen only a few times. Its antigen remains unidentified. This record belongs to a study of beta chain features in type 1 diabetes. Findings of the study overall: Within each of all four CD4+ subsets, Type 1 diabetes patients had TCRB CDR3s that were moderately but significantly shorter.

Reverse transcribing all isolated RNA meant expressed TCRB transcripts were sequenced. The assay was immunoSEQ multiplex PCR, and TCRdb's table has in-frame clones only and misses some. Here the sample spans approximately 60,000 clones, 52% being singletons. Germline CDR1 reads LNHDA; CDR2 reads SQIVND (reference sequence). Trimming took off 7 bases at V and 4 bases at J, with 12 bases between the two ends. CDR3 length: 13 amino acids. This sequence was found in a middle-aged woman with type 1 diabetes. The sequenced material came from Tregs from blood. The gene calls are TRBV19 and TRBJ2-3, with no clear D. The CDR3 region is CASNEAGADTQYF. The DNA of the CDR3 is TGTGCCAGTAATGAGGCCGGCGCAGATACGCAGTATTTT.